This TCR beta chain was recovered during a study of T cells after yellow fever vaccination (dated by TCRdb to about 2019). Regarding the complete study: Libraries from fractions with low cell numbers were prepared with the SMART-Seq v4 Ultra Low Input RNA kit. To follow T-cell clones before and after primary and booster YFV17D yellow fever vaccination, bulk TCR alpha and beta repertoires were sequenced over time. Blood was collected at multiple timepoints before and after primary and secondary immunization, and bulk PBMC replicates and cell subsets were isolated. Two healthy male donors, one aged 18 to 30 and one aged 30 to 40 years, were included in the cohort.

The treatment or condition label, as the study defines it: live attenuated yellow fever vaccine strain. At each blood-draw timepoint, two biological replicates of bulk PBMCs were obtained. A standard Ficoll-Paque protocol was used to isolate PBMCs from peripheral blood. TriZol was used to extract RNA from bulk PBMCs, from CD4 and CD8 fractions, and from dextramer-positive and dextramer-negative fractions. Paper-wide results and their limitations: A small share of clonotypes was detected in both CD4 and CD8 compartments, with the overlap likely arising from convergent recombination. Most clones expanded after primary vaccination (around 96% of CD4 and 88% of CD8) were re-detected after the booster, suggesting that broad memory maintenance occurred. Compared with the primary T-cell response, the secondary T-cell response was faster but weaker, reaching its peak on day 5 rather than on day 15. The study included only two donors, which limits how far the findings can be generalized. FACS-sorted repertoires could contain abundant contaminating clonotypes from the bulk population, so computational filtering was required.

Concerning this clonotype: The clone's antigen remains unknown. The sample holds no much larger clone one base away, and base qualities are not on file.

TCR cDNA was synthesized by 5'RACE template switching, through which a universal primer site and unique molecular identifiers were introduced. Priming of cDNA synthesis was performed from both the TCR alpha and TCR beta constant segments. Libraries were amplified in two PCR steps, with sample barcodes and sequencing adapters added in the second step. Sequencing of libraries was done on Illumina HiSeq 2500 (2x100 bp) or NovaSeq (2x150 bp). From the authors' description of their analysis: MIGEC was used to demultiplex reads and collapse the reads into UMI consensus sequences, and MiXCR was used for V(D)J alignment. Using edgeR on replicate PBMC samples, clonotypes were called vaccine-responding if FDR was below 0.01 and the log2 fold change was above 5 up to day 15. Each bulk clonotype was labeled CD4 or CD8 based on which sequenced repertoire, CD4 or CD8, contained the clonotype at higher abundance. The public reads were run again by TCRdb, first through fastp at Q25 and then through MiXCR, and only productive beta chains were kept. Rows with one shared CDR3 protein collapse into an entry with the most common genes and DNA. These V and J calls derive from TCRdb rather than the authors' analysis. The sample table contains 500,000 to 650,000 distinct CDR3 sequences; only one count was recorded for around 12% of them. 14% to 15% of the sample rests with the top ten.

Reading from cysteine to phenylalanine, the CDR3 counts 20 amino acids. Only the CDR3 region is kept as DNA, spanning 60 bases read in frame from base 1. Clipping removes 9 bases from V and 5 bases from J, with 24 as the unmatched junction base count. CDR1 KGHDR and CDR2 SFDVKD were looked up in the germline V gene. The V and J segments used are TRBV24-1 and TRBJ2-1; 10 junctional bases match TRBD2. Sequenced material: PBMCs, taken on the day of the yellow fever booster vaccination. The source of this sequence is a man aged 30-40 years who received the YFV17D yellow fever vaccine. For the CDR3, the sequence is CATAQPLEAGGHEGNNEQFF. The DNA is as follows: TGTGCCACCGCCCAACCTCTTGAAGCGGGAGGGCATGAAGGAAACAATGAGCAGTTCTTC.